This T cell receptor (beta chain) stems from a study of blood T cell repertoires in COVID-19. Across the study: Some COVID-19 samples were acute and others convalescent; all came from the United States, Italy and Spain. Sources were T cells, B-cell-depleted T cells, or PBMCs; the material itself was cDNA or gDNA.

In the authors' methods: For nucleated cells, counts were estimated from reference gene primer amplification. The protocol was immunoSEQ multiplex PCR, while the TCRdb copy is restricted to in-frame clones and leaves out a portion. The V and J calls and clone size come from that table; D and trimming were worked out from the DNA. The data show around 300,000 clones, about nine tenths seen once. This CDR3 is built from 16 residues. V gave up 0 bases and J gave up 6 bases; unmatched junction bases: 7. Per germline, CDR1 WNHNN and CDR2 SYGVQD (reference sequence). The TCR comes from a woman aged 40 to 50 who had recovered from COVID-19. V gene TRBV10-1 combines with J gene TRBJ2-7, with 11 bases lining up with TRBD1. Sequenced sample: peripheral blood. CDR3 loop: CASSESIGTGGREQYF. The CDR3 DNA follows: TGCGCCAGCAGTGAGTCGATCGGGACAGGGGGTCGCGAGCAGTACTTC.